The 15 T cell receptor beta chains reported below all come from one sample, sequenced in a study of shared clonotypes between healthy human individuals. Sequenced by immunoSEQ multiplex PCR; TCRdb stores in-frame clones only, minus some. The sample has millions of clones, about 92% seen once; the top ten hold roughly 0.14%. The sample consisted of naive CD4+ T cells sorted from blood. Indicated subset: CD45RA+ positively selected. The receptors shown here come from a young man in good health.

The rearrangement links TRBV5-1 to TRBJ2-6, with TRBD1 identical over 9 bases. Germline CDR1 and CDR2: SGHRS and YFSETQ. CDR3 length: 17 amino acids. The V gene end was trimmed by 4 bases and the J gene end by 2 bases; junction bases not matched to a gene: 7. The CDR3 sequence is CASSRTGVGAGANVLTF. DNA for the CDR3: TGCGCCAGCAGCCGGACAGGGGTAGGGGCTGGGGCCAACGTCCTGACTTTC.

Here the CDR3 reads CASSLRGLAQDTQYF. The DNA for the CDR3 is TGCGCCAGCAGCCTCAGAGGACTAGCTCAAGATACGCAGTATTTT. The chain uses TRBV5-1 and TRBJ2-3; 8 bases are shared with TRBD2. V shed 4 bases and J 5 bases; nucleotides not matched to a gene: 9. Per germline, CDR1 SGHRS and CDR2 YFSETQ. This CDR3 has 15 residues.

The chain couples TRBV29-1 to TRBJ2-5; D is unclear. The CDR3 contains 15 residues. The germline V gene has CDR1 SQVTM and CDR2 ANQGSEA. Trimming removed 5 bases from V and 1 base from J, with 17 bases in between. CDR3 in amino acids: CSVLEGPSFQETQYF. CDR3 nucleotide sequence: TGCAGCGTTCTTGAAGGGCCCAGCTTCCAAGAGACCCAGTACTTC.

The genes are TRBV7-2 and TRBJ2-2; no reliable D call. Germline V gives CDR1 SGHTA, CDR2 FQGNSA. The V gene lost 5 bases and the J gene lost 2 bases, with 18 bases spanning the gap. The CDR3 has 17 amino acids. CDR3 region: CASSETPQQANTGELFF. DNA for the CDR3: TGTGCCAGCAGCGAAACCCCCCAGCAGGCCAACACCGGGGAGCTGTTTTTT.

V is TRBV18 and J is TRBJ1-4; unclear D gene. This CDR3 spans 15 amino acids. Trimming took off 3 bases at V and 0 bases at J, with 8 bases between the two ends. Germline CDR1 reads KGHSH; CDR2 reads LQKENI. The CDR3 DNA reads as TGTGCCAGCTCACCGGACGGATCAACTAATGAAAAACTGTTTTTT. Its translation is CASSPDGSTNEKLFF.

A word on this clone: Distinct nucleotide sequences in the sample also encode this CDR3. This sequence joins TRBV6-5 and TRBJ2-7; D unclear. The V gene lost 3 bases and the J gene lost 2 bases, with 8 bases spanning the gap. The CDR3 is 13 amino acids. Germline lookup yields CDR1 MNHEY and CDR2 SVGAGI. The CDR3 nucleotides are TGTGCCAGCAGTTATGGCGGAACCTACGAGCAGTACTTC. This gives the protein CASSYGGTYEQYF.

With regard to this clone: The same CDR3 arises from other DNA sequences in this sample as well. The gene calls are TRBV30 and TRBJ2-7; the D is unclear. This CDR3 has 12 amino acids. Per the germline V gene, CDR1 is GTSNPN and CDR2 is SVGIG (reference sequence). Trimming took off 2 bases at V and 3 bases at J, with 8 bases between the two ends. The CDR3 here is CAWSQVGYEQYF. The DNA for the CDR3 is TGTGCCTGGAGTCAAGTGGGCTACGAGCAGTACTTC.

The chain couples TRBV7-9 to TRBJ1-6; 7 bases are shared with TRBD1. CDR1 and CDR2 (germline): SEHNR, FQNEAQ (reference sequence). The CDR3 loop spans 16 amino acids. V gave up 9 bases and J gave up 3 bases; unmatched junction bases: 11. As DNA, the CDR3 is TGTGCCAGTAATGAGGGGGGGACAGTCTATAATTCACCCCTCCACTTT. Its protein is CASNEGGTVYNSPLHF.

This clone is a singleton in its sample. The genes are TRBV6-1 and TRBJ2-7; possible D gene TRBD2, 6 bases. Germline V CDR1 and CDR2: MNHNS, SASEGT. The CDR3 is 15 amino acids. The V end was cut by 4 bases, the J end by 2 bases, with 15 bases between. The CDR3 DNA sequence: TGTGCCAGCAGTGTTCTACCGGGACTCGCCTACGAGCAGTACTTC. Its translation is CASSVLPGLAYEQYF.

The CDR3 is CASSLDGGAPYEQYF. The CDR3 DNA follows: TGTGCCAGCAGCTTAGACGGGGGGGCACCCTACGAGCAGTACTTC. This rearrangement joins TRBV7-2 to TRBJ2-7; 8 nucleotides agree with TRBD2. The CDR3 extends over 15 amino acids. Trimming took 1 base from V and 2 from J; bases not matched to a gene: 4. Germline-derived CDR1 and CDR2 are SGHTA and FQGNSA. Using reference TRBV7-2 and TRBJ2-7 for the parts outside the CDR3, the full variable domain is GAGVSQSPSNKVTEKGKDVELRCDPISGHTALYWYRQSLGQGLEFLIYFQGNSAPDKSGLPSDRFSAERTGGSVSTLTIQRTQQEDSAVYLCASSLDGGAPYEQYFGPGTRLTVT.

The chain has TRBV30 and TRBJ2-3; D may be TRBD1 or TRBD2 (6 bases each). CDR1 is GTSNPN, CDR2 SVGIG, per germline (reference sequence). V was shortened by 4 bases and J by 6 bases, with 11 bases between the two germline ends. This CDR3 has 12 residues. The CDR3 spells CAWNLGGDTQYF. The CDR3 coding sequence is TGTGCCTGGAACCTGGGGGGCGATACGCAGTATTTT.

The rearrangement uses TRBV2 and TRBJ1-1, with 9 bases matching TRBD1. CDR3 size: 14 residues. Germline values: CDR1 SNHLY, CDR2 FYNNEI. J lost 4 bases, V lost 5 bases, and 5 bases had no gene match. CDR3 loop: CASSPGTGFTEAFF. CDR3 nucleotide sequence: TGTGCCAGCAGTCCCGGGACAGGGTTCACTGAAGCTTTCTTT.

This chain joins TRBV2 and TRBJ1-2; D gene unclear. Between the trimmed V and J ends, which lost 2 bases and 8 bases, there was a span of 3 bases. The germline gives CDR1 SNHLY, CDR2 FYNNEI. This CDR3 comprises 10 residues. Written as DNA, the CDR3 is TGTGCCAGCAGTGAAAGGGGCTACACCTTC. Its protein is CASSERGYTF.

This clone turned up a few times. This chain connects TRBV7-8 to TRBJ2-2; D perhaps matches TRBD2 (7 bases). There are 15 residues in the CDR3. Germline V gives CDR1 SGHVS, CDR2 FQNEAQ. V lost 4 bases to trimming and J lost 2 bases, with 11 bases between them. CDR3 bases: TGTGCCAGCAGCTCTAGGGGGGGCAACACCGGGGAGCTGTTTTTT. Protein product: CASSSRGGNTGELFF.

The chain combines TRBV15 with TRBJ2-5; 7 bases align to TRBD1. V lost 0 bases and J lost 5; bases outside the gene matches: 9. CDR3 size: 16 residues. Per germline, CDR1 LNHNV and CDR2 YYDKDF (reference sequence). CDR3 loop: CATSRDWSRGWETQYF. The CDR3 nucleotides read TGTGCCACCAGCAGAGATTGGAGCAGGGGGTGGGAGACCCAGTACTTC.